Listed below are T cell receptor beta chains from one sample, sequenced in a study of blood T cell repertoires in COVID-19. Sequencing was performed with immunoSEQ multiplex PCR; in TCRdb, only in-frame clones are kept and a portion is missing. The data hold 200,000 to 250,000 clones, with 65% to 85% observed a single time. The specimen was peripheral blood. Receptor source: a woman younger than 45 who had recovered from COVID-19. The CDR3 runs from the conserved cysteine through the conserved F or W. A D gene is named only where the DNA matches it firmly. Clone size, where shown, is once, few, many, or a class for clones that have expanded.

abundance	v_gene	d_gene	len	j_gene	CDR3nt	CDR3aa
NA	TRBV5-1	NA	11	TRBJ1-1	TGCGCCAGCAGCTTGGATACAGAAGCTTTCTTT	CASSLDTEAFF
NA	TRBV4-1	NA	12	TRBJ1-4	TGCGCCAGCAGCCAAGGTTCCCCAGAACTGTTTTTT	CASSQGSPELFF
NA	TRBV7-6	NA	13	TRBJ1-5	TGTGCCAGCAGCTCGGGTCCCAATCAGCCCCAGCATTTT	CASSSGPNQPQHF
NA	TRBV3-1/TRBV3-2	TRBD1	14	TRBJ1-1	TGTGCCAGCAGCCAAGAGACAGGGAGCACTGAAGCTTTCTTT	CASSQETGSTEAFF
NA	TRBV7-9	NA	15	TRBJ2-5	TGTGCCAGCAGCGAAGGGACTTTGGTACAAGAGACCCAGTACTTC	CASSEGTLVQETQYF
NA	TRBV20-1	NA	15	TRBJ2-5	TGCAGTGCTAGTCAATTGACTCCGGGACAAGAGACCCAGTACTTC	CSASQLTPGQETQYF
NA	TRBV4-1	NA	15	TRBJ2-3	TGCGCCAGCAGCCAACCGTCCCGGGGGGCCTATACGCAGTATTTT	CASSQPSRGAYTQYF
NA	TRBV4-2	NA	16	TRBJ2-7	TGTGCCAGCAGCCAAGGAGAAGTGGGAGTCGCCTACGAGCAGTACTTC	CASSQGEVGVAYEQYF
NA	TRBV28	NA	18	TRBJ2-7	TGTGCCAGCAGTACCCAGGACTCGGCAGTGAGTAGCTCCTACGAGCAGTACTTC	CASSTQDSAVSSSYEQYF
NA	TRBV30	NA	12	TRBJ1-1	TGTGCCTGGAAGAGGCCGCTCACGGGAGCTTTCTTT	CAWKRPLTGAFF
NA	TRBV5-5	TRBD2	15	TRBJ2-1	TGTGCCAGCAGGGCCAGCGGGAGGGCCTTCCATGAGCAGTTCTTC	CASRASGRAFHEQFF
NA	TRBV9	NA	13	TRBJ2-5	TGTGCCAGCAGCGTAGCTAGTCAAGAGACCCAGTACTTC	CASSVASQETQYF
NA	TRBV29-1	NA	16	TRBJ1-6	TGCAGCGTAGATACAGGCCCAGGGAGGAATAATTCACCCCTCCACTTT	CSVDTGPGRNNSPLHF
many	TRBV25-1	NA	15	TRBJ1-1	TGTGCCAGCAGTGACTACCAGGGGAGGAACACTGAAGCTTTCTTT	CASSDYQGRNTEAFF
few	TRBV28	NA	15	TRBJ1-3	TGTGCCAGCATTAGCCGGAGGGGTGCTGGAAACACCATATATTTT	CASISRRGAGNTIYF
once	TRBV2	NA	13	TRBJ1-3	TGTGCCAGCAGCAGACAAGCTGGAAACACCATATATTTT	CASSRQAGNTIYF
NA	TRBV6-5	NA	15	TRBJ2-2	TGTGCCAGCAGTCGTCGCGGGGCAGACACCGGGGAGCTGTTTTTT	CASSRRGADTGELFF
NA	TRBV6-5	TRBD2	16	TRBJ2-5	TGTGCCAGCAGTTACTCGACCGGGAGGGCCTATGAGACCCAGTACTTC	CASSYSTGRAYETQYF
once	TRBV28	NA	14	TRBJ2-3	TGTGCCAGCAGTTTGAACAGGAACACAGATACGCAGTATTTT	CASSLNRNTDTQYF
NA	TRBV28	NA	18	TRBJ2-7	TGTGCCAGCAGTTTAAATGCGGAGACGGACACAGGACCCTACGAGCAGTACTTC	CASSLNAETDTGPYEQYF
many	TRBV6-5	TRBD1	14	TRBJ2-7	TGTGCCAGCAGTCCCCGGACAGGGGGCGCCGAGCAGTACTTC	CASSPRTGGAEQYF
once	TRBV6-1	TRBD2	16	TRBJ2-5	TGTGCCAGCAGTGCCCGGCCGGCGGGAGGGGCGGAGACCCAGTACTTC	CASSARPAGGAETQYF
NA	TRBV12-5	NA	18	TRBJ2-7	TGTGCTAGTGGTTTGGTCATGTTAGGGGGTCAAGGATCCTACGAGCAGTACTTC	CASGLVMLGGQGSYEQYF
NA	TRBV7-3	TRBD1	14	TRBJ1-1	TGTGCCAGCAGCTCTTCAGGGGGAAGCACTGAAGCTTTCTTT	CASSSSGGSTEAFF
NA	TRBV24-1	TRBD2	15	TRBJ2-3	TGTGCCACCAGTGATTTTAGCGGGAGGACAGATACGCAGTATTTT	CATSDFSGRTDTQYF
NA	TRBV19	TRBD1	13	TRBJ2-7	TGTGCCAGTAGTGTGACAGGGACGGGCGAGCAGTACTTC	CASSVTGTGEQYF
few	TRBV9	TRBD1	18	TRBJ2-6	TGTGCCAGCAGCGTAGATAGGGACAGGGGCTCTGGGGCCAACGTCCTGACTTTC	CASSVDRDRGSGANVLTF
NA	TRBV6-1	NA	14	TRBJ1-1	TGTGCCAGCAGTGATAGGACAACGAACACTGAAGCTTTCTTT	CASSDRTTNTEAFF
NA	TRBV9	NA	12	TRBJ2-7	TGTGCCAGCAGCGGACTGACCTACGAGCAGTACTTC	CASSGLTYEQYF
NA	TRBV30	NA	14	TRBJ2-7	TGTGCCTGGAGTGTACAGGCGGACTCCTACGAGCAGTACTTC	CAWSVQADSYEQYF
once	TRBV10-2	NA	18	TRBJ2-7	TGCGCCAGCAGTGAGTACCCAACCACGGTGCTTAGCTCCTACGAGCAGTACTTC	CASSEYPTTVLSSYEQYF